Each of the 5 T cell receptor beta chains below was sequenced from the same sample in a study of shared clonotypes between healthy human individuals. Sequencing used immunoSEQ multiplex PCR; TCRdb keeps in-frame clones, though not all of them. The sample includes 1,500,000 or so clones, roughly 96% seen only once; the top ten take roughly 1.2%. What was sequenced was naive CD4+ T cells sorted from blood. Sample subset: CD45RA+ positively selected. The receptors shown here come from a man aged 25-45 years in good health.

The chain uses TRBV7-8 and TRBJ1-4, with TRBD1 identical over 7 bases. This CDR3 spans 18 amino acids. Germline V gene data show CDR1 as SGHVS and CDR2 as FQNEAQ. V shed 4 bases, J shed 0 bases, and the junction held 11 bases outside the gene matches. The CDR3 loop reads CASSSPTRGGPTNEKLFF. CDR3 coding DNA: TGTGCCAGCAGCTCCCCCACACGAGGGGGCCCAACTAATGAAAAACTGTTTTTT.

In this sample, this clone turned up once. V is TRBV2 and J is TRBJ2-1; D ambiguous. The CDR3 is 14 residues long. V was trimmed by 2 bases and J by 5 bases, leaving 10 bases between them. The V gene's germline CDR1 is SNHLY and CDR2 FYNNEI. The CDR3 DNA sequence: TGTGCCAGCAGTGAAATCGGCGGACACAATGAGCAGTTCTTC. Residues: CASSEIGGHNEQFF.

In its sample, this clone was seen once. CDR3 loop: CASSTTTVGADTQYF. CDR3 bases: TGTGCCAGCAGTACCACCACAGTCGGCGCAGATACGCAGTATTTT. The rearrangement links TRBV6-5 to TRBJ2-3; D is ambiguous. V was shortened by 5 bases and J by 4 bases, with 16 bases between the two germline ends. This CDR3 has 15 residues. The germline V gene has CDR1 MNHEY and CDR2 SVGAGI.

This rearrangement joins TRBV5-6 to TRBJ2-7; D unclear. The CDR3 has 14 residues. The V and J ends lost 5 bases and 0 bases respectively, with 12 bases between them. In germline, CDR1 is SGHDT, CDR2 YYEEEE. CDR3 in DNA: TGTGCCAGCAGTGACCGTCCAGCCTCCTACGAGCAGTACTTC. Translating gives CASSDRPASYEQYF.

J is TRBJ2-1 and V is TRBV6-6; 9 bases are a match to TRBD2. Germline values: CDR1 MNHNY, CDR2 SVGAGI (reference sequence). The J segment lost 5 bases and the V segment lost 6 bases, leaving 8 bases of the junction unmatched. CDR3 length: 15 amino acids. The CDR3 sequence: CASRVSGSGHNEQFF. The DNA for the CDR3 is TGTGCCAGCAGAGTTAGCGGGAGTGGCCACAATGAGCAGTTCTTC.